This T cell receptor beta chain was sequenced for a study of blood T cell repertoires in COVID-19. Study-wide background: COVID-19 samples from acute and convalescent phases originated in the United States, Italy and Spain. From T cells, B-cell-depleted T cells, or PBMCs came the material, which was cDNA or gDNA.

Residents of about 25 US areas, aged about 18 to 89 years, made up the participants. As handled by the study authors: From reference gene primer amplification, estimates of nucleated cell counts were derived. Sequencing used immunoSEQ multiplex PCR; TCRdb keeps in-frame clones, though not all of them. Clone size and the V and J calls come from that table; the DNA yielded D and trimming. The sample records 200,000 to 300,000 clones, approximately 90% being singletons. After removal of 9 bases from V and 13 bases from J, the junction contained 16 bases not matched to a gene. The CDR3 totals 13 residues. From germline, CDR1 is MNHEY and CDR2 SMNVEV (reference sequence).

Sequences were obtained from PBMCs or T cells enriched from blood (not recorded which). The V call is TRBV27, the J call TRBJ1-2; the match to TRBD1 covers 8 bases. The clonotype was recovered from a woman in her 30s who had recovered from COVID-19. CDR3 DNA sequence: TGTGCCAGTCGGCCGGCAGGGGGCACCCTTTGCACCTTC. Translation gives CASRPAGGTLCTF.